The 8 T cell receptor beta chains listed next were all sequenced from one sample in a study of cytomegalovirus exposure and HLA in healthy donors. The study ran its PCR with 60 Vbeta and 13 Jbeta primers. This table comes from immunoSEQ multiplex PCR, and its TCRdb copy is limited to in-frame clones, with some not included. Altogether 160,000 or so clones are present, around 74% being singletons, with the ten largest covering approximately 2.4%. Material: PBMCs. Source of these receptors: a female donor in good health and CMV-seronegative.

As DNA, the CDR3 is TGTGCCAGCAGCTTCGGGACAGGGAACGGCTACACCTTC. Translating gives CASSFGTGNGYTF. This chain connects TRBV11-3 to TRBJ1-2; 9 bases map to TRBD1. Germline V gene data show CDR1 as SGHNT and CDR2 as YENEEA. The CDR3 extends over 13 amino acids. V trimming: 3 bases; J trimming: 8 bases; junction bases outside the gene matches: 4. The full variable domain, in which reference TRBV11-3 and TRBJ1-2 provide the parts outside the CDR3, is EAGVVQSPRYKIIEKKQPVAFWCNPISGHNTLYWYLQNLGQGPELLIRYENEEAVDDSQLPKDRFSAERLKGVDSTLKIQPAELGDSAVYLCASSFGTGNGYTFGSGTRLTVV.

V usage is TRBV7-6 and J usage is TRBJ2-1, with 8 bases identical to TRBD2. The V and J ends lost 1 base and 0 bases, in that order; junction bases with no gene match: 20. The V gene's germline CDR1 is SGHVS and CDR2 FNYEAQ. The CDR3 runs 22 residues. The DNA of the CDR3 is TGTGCCAGCAGCTTAGGTCCCTTTAGCGGGGAGGCCTTACTTCCCTCCTACAATGAGCAGTTCTTC. Its translation: CASSLGPFSGEALLPSYNEQFF.

V gene TRBV7-9 combines with J gene TRBJ2-7; possible D gene TRBD1, 5 bases. In germline, CDR1 is SEHNR, CDR2 FQNEAQ (reference sequence). V was shortened by 1 base and J by 5 bases, with 12 bases between the two germline ends. This CDR3 region has 14 residues. This CDR3 reads CASSLGQGRDEQYF. CDR3 in DNA: TGTGCCAGCAGCTTAGGTCAGGGCCGCGACGAGCAGTACTTC.

This rearrangement joins TRBV2 to TRBJ2-1, with 13 bases lining up with TRBD2. V shed 6 bases, J shed 5 bases, and the junction held 4 bases outside the gene matches. The germline V gene encodes CDR1 SNHLY and CDR2 FYNNEI. This CDR3 has 15 residues. The CDR3 here is CASRLAGGPHNEQFF. The CDR3 DNA follows: TGTGCCAGCAGACTAGCGGGGGGGCCCCACAATGAGCAGTTCTTC. The variable domain in full, with the rest retrieved from reference TRBV2 and TRBJ2-1, is EPEVTQTPSHQVTQMGQEVILRCVPISNHLYFYWYRQILGQKVEFLVSFYNNEISEKSEIFDDQFSVERPDGSNFTLKIRSTKLEDSAMYFCASRLAGGPHNEQFFGPGTRLTVL.

The chain employs TRBV7-6 and TRBJ1-2; TRBD1 aligns across 7 bases. V gave up 5 bases and J gave up 2 bases; unmatched junction bases: 5. The germline gives CDR1 SGHVS, CDR2 FNYEAQ. This CDR3 is built from 14 residues. Written as DNA, the CDR3 is TGTGCCAGCAGCCCCGGGACAGAAAACTATGGCTACACCTTC. This sequence encodes CASSPGTENYGYTF.

This chain connects TRBV11-2 to TRBJ1-4; D unresolved. The V gene lost 2 bases and the J gene lost 2 bases, with 9 bases spanning the gap. The CDR3 spans 15 residues. The germline V gene encodes CDR1 SGHAT and CDR2 FQNNGV. CDR3 in amino acids: CASSLTGNTNEKLFF. The DNA for the CDR3 is TGTGCCAGCAGCTTAACCGGGAATACTAATGAAAAACTGTTTTTT.

The V gene is TRBV25-1, the J gene TRBJ1-5, with a weak D call TRBD1 (5 bases). Germline loops: CDR1 MGHDK, CDR2 SYGVNS. The CDR3 loop spans 15 amino acids. V was shortened by 1 base and J by 1 base, with 8 bases between the two germline ends. The CDR3 sequence is CASSELGGSNQPQHF. As DNA, the CDR3 is TGTGCCAGCAGTGAATTGGGGGGAAGCAATCAGCCCCAGCATTTT.

This clone was counted a few times. The chain recombines TRBV18 with TRBJ2-3, with 8 nucleotides matching TRBD1. The junction had 9 bases not matched to a gene; V was cut back by 5 bases and J by 5 bases. CDR1 is KGHSH, CDR2 LQKENI, per germline. This CDR3 spans 15 amino acids. In DNA, the CDR3 is TGTGCCAGCTCAACGGACAGGGCCCCTAGAGATACGCAGTATTTT. This gives the protein CASSTDRAPRDTQYF.